These 18 T cell receptor beta chains share one sample of origin, sequenced in a study of CD8 T cells in Susac syndrome. With random hexamers, reverse transcription was performed on about 0.5 to 1 ug of RNA. MiXCR, run by TCRdb on the immunoSEQ multiplex PCR reads, gives a single entry per CDR3 protein. The data show over 95,000 distinct CDR3 sequences, with nearly 95% seen just once and 0.13% to 0.15% held by the top ten. Sequenced: CD4+ T cells from PBMCs. These receptors originate from a human donor in good health.

This rearrangement joins TRBV3-1 to TRBJ2-5; 7 bases line up with TRBD1. The CDR3 totals 14 residues. Trimming took 5 bases from V and 1 from J; bases not matched to a gene: 4. Germline V CDR1 and CDR2: LGHDT, YNNKEL (reference sequence). In DNA, the CDR3 is TGTGCCAGCAGCGTACGGACAGGCCAAGAGACCCAGTACTTC. Its protein is CASSVRTGQETQYF.

This chain connects TRBV10-3 to TRBJ2-3; D perhaps matches TRBD2 (5 bases). The ends were cut back, 0 bases at V and 6 bases at J, with 7 bases in the middle. Looked up from germline, CDR1 is ENHRY and CDR2 is SYGVKD. CDR3 length: 13 amino acids. CDR3 protein: CAISESEVDTQYF. Here the CDR3 DNA reads TGTGCCATCAGTGAGTCGGAGGTGGATACGCAGTATTTT.

The CDR3 protein is CASSAGTGSYEQYF. The CDR3 DNA is TGTGCCAGCAGCGCCGGGACAGGCTCCTACGAGCAGTACTTC. The gene calls are TRBV7-6 and TRBJ2-7; TRBD1 matches 8 bases. The junction had 3 bases not matched to a gene; V was cut back by 5 bases and J by 0 bases. Looked up from germline, CDR1 is SGHVS and CDR2 is FNYEAQ. The CDR3 is 14 residues long.

The rearrangement joins TRBV7-8 to TRBJ1-2, with TRBD1 identical over 8 bases. Germline V CDR1 and CDR2: SGHVS, FQNEAQ. Losses at the gene ends were 0 bases for V and 3 bases for J; bases not matched to a gene: 12. This CDR3 is built from 18 residues. CDR3 in DNA: TGTGCCAGCAGCTTAGCGGCCGCAGGCCGGACAGGGTACTATGGCTACACCTTC. Protein sequence: CASSLAAAGRTGYYGYTF.

This clonotype was observed once. The V and J genes are TRBV21-1 and TRBJ1-2. TRBV21-1 is a recognized pseudogene. There are 14 residues in the CDR3. The CDR3 nucleotides read TGTGCCAGCAGCAAAGAAAGTGCCCACGATGGCTACACCTTC. It translates to CASSKESAHDGYTF.

The chain uses TRBV9 and TRBJ2-2, with 8 bases identical to TRBD2. CDR1 SGDLS and CDR2 YYNGEE come from the germline V gene. The CDR3 is 18 residues long. Trimming removed 3 bases from V and 2 bases from J; junction bases left unmatched: 12. CDR3 loop: CASSGSPTSGLNTGELFF. Written as DNA, the CDR3 is TGTGCCAGCAGCGGAAGTCCCACTAGCGGACTTAACACCGGGGAGCTGTTTTTT. The full variable domain, with the rest looked up from reference TRBV9 and TRBJ2-2, is DSGVTQTPKHLITATGQRVTLRCSPRSGDLSVYWYQQSLDQGLQFLIQYYNGEERAKGNILERFSAQQFPDLHSELNLSSLELGDSALYFCASSGSPTSGLNTGELFFGEGSRLTVL.

Regarding this clonotype: One end of the junction varies from germline; a read error may be responsible. The chain is built from TRBV7-7 and TRBJ2-2; a possible D gene is TRBD1 (6 bases). The CDR3 is 14 residues long. Germline loops: CDR1 SSHAT, CDR2 FNYEAQ (reference sequence). The CDR3 is CASSLGQNTGELFF. The DNA of the CDR3 is TGTGCTAGCAGTTTGGGACAGAACACCGGGGAGCTGTTTTTT.

The count of this clonotype is one. The V and J genes are TRBV7-9 and TRBJ2-5; 8 bases align to TRBD1. The J segment lost 1 base and the V segment lost 10 bases, leaving 11 bases of the junction unmatched. Germline CDR1 reads SEHNR; CDR2 reads FQNEAQ (reference sequence). The CDR3 runs 15 residues. Written as DNA, the CDR3 is TGTGCCACCAGGGCGGAGCAGGGGGCCCAAGAGACCCAGTACTTC. This encodes CATRAEQGAQETQYF.

This chain's CDR3 is CASSYQLAGGSPYEQYF. CDR3 in DNA: TGTGCCAGCAGTTATCAACTAGCGGGGGGGTCCCCCTACGAGCAGTACTTC. The chain employs TRBV6-5 and TRBJ2-7, with 13 bases matching TRBD2. The CDR3 has 17 amino acids. In germline, CDR1 is MNHEY, CDR2 SVGAGI. Trimming cost V 3 bases and J 2 bases; bases outside gene matches: 7.

The chain couples TRBV18 to TRBJ1-1; perhaps TRBD1 as D (6 bases). The V and J ends lost 7 bases and 0 bases respectively, with 18 bases between them. Germline lookup yields CDR1 KGHSH and CDR2 LQKENI. The CDR3 covers 16 residues. CDR3 region: CASYPGAGPMNTEAFF. The CDR3 DNA follows: TGTGCCAGCTACCCGGGGGCAGGGCCCATGAACACTGAAGCTTTCTTT.

A word on this clonotype: One end of the junction does not line up with germline, which may come from a read error. This chain joins TRBV6-2 or TRBV6-3 and TRBJ1-2; a weak D match, TRBD1 (6 bases). Germline V gene sequence: CDR1 MNHEY, CDR2 SVGEGT. This CDR3 has 12 amino acids. The CDR3 loop reads CAGRGQIYGYTF. CDR3 bases: TGTGCCGGCAGAGGACAGATCTATGGCTACACCTTC.

This sequence joins TRBV20-1 and TRBJ1-6; the D gene is possibly TRBD1 (5 bases). Trimming removed 3 bases at V and 7 bases at J, with 25 bases between. This CDR3 has 18 amino acids. Germline lookup yields CDR1 DFQATT and CDR2 SNEGSKA (reference sequence). CDR3 in DNA: TGCAGTGCTAGGGGGGGGTCGGGTACGCAGGTCCCGAATTCACCCCTCCACTTT. Its protein is CSARGGSGTQVPNSPLHF.

The chain uses TRBV20-1 and TRBJ2-1, with D possibly being TRBD2 (6 bases). Per germline, CDR1 DFQATT and CDR2 SNEGSKA (reference sequence). CDR3 length: 16 amino acids. The germline V and J ends were trimmed by 3 bases and 4 bases, with 19 bases remaining between them. Written as DNA, the CDR3 is TGCAGTGCTAGGCGTATACCGGGACTCCGATACAATGAGCAGTTCTTC. This gives the protein CSARRIPGLRYNEQFF.

The chain couples TRBV6-5 to TRBJ1-2; D gene ambiguous. The germline V gene encodes CDR1 MNHEY and CDR2 SVGAGI. This CDR3 is built from 13 residues. The V and J ends lost 6 bases and 6 bases respectively, with 14 bases between them. Here the CDR3 reads CASSPPKGDGYTF. CDR3 DNA sequence: TGTGCCAGCAGCCCACCAAAGGGTGATGGCTACACCTTC.

The rearrangement links TRBV7-2 to TRBJ2-7, with D maybe TRBD2 (7 bases). Germline CDR1 is SGHTA and CDR2 is FQGNSA. Trimming removed 4 bases from V and 6 bases from J, with 16 bases in between. This CDR3 spans 14 amino acids. The CDR3 DNA reads TGTGCCAGCAGCTCGGTTCGGGGGGCTGTCGAGCAGTACTTC. Its translation is CASSSVRGAVEQYF.

V and J are TRBV7-2 and TRBJ2-7; D gene ambiguous. Trimming took 5 bases from V and 6 from J, leaving 8 bases between them. CDR3 size: 11 residues. Per germline, CDR1 SGHTA and CDR2 FQGNSA. In DNA, the CDR3 is TGTGCCAGCAGCCTGTCCGTCGAGCAGTACTTC. It yields the protein CASSLSVEQYF. Drawing the rest from reference TRBV7-2 and TRBJ2-7, the complete variable domain is GAGVSQSPSNKVTEKGKDVELRCDPISGHTALYWYRQSLGQGLEFLIYFQGNSAPDKSGLPSDRFSAERTGGSVSTLTIQRTQQEDSAVYLCASSLSVEQYFGPGTRLTVT.

This rearrangement joins TRBV5-6 to TRBJ2-1; D could derive from TRBD1 or TRBD2 (5 bases each). This CDR3 contains 13 residues. Germline values: CDR1 SGHDT, CDR2 YYEEEE. The ends were cut back, 1 base at V and 7 bases at J, with 9 bases in the middle. The CDR3 nucleotides read TGTGCCAGCAGCTTGTCGAGGGGAAATGAGCAGTTCTTC. Translating gives CASSLSRGNEQFF.

This clonotype was counted a single time. CDR3 nucleotide sequence: TGTGCCAGCAGCCGGACCAAGGCCGAAAAACTGTTTTTT. Amino acid sequence: CASSRTKAEKLFF. The chain joins TRBV25-1 to TRBJ1-4; D call uncertain. Per germline, CDR1 MGHDK and CDR2 SYGVNS. Trimming took 6 bases from V and 8 from J, leaving 13 bases between them. This CDR3 has 13 residues.